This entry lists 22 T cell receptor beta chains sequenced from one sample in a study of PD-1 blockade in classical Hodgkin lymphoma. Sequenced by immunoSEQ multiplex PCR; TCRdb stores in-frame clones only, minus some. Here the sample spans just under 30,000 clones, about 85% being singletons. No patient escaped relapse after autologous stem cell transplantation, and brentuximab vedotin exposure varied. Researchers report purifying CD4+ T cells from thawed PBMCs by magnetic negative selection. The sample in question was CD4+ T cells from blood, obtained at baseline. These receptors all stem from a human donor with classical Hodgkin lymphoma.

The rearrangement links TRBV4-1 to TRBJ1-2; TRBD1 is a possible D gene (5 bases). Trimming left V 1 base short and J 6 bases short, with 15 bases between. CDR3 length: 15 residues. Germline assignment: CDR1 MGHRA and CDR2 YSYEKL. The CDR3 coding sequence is TGCGCCAGCAGCCAAGTGTACCAGGGTTATGATGGCTACACCTTC. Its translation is CASSQVYQGYDGYTF.

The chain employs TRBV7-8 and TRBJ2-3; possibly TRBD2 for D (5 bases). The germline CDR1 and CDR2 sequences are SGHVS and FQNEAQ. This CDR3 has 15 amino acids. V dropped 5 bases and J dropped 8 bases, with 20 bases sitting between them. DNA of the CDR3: TGTGCCAGCAGCCATTCACGAGGGAGAATAGGTACGCAGTATTTT. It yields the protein CASSHSRGRIGTQYF. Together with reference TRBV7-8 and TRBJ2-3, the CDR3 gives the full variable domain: GAGVSQSPRYKVAKRGQDVALRCDPISGHVSLFWYQQALGQGPEFLTYFQNEAQLDKSGLPSDRFFAERPEGSVSTLKIQRTQQEDSAVYLCASSHSRGRIGTQYFGPGTRLTVL.

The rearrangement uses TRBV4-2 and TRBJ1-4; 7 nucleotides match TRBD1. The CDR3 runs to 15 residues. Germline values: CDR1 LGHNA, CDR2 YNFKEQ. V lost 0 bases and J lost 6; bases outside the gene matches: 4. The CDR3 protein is CASSQESRGYEKLFF. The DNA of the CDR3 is TGTGCCAGCAGCCAAGAATCCAGGGGGTATGAAAAACTGTTTTTT.

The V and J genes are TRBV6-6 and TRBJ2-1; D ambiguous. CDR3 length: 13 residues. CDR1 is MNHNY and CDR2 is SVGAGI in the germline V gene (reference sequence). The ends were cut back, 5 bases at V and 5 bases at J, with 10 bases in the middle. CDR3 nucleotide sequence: TGTGCCAGCAGTAAGCCCCCCAACAATGAGCAGTTCTTC. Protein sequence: CASSKPPNNEQFF.

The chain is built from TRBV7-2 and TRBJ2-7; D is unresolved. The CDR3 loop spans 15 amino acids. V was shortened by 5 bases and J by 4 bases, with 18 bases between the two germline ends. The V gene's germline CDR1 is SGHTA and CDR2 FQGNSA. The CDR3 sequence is CASSPRDNSVYEQYF. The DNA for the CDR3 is TGTGCCAGCAGCCCACGAGACAATTCAGTGTACGAGCAGTACTTC.

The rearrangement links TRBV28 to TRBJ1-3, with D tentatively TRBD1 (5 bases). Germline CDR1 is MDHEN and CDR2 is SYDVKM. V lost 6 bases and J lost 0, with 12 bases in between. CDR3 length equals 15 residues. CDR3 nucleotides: TGTGCCAGCAGGACCCCGCAGGGCTCTGGAAACACCATATATTTT. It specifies CASRTPQGSGNTIYF.

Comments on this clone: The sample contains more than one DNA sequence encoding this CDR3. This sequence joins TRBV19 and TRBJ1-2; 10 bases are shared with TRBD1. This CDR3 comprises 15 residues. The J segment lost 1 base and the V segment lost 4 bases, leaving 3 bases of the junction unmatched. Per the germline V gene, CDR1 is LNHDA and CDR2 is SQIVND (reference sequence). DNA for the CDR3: TGTGCCAGTAGTACCCGGGACAGGGGTAACTATGGCTACACCTTC. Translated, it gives CASSTRDRGNYGYTF.

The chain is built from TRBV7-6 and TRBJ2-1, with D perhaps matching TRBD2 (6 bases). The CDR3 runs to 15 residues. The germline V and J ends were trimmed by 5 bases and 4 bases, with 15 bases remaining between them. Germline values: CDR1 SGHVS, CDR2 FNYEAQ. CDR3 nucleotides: TGTGCCAGCAGCGCGCTTGGCGGGGCTTACAATGAGCAGTTCTTC. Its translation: CASSALGGAYNEQFF.

This chain's CDR3 is CASSHGGRSGTGSDSNQPQHF. DNA for the CDR3: TGCGCCAGCAGTCATGGGGGGAGATCCGGGACAGGGAGCGATAGCAATCAGCCCCAGCATTTT. This chain uses TRBV23-1 with TRBJ1-5; 9 nucleotides agree with TRBD1. TRBV23-1 is recorded as an ORF, its role being uncertain. V trimming: 3 bases; J trimming: 0 bases; junction bases outside the gene matches: 18. This CDR3 region has 21 residues.

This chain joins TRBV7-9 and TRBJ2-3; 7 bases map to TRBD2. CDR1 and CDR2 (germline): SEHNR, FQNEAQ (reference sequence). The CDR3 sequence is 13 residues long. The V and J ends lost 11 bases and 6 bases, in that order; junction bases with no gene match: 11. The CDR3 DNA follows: TGTGCCTGGAATGGGCGGGAGTCGGATACGCAGTATTTT. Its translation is CAWNGRESDTQYF. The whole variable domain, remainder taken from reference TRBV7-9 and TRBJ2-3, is DTGVSQNPRHKITKRGQNVTFRCDPISEHNRLYWYRQTLGQGPEFLTYFQNEAQLEKSRLLSDRFSAERPKGSFSTLEIQRTEQGDSAMYLCAWNGRESDTQYFGPGTRLTVL.

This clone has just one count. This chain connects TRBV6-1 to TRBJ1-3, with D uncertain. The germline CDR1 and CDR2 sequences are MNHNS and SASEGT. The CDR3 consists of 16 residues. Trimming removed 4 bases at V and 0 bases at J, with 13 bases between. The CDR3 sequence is CASSGKNIDSGNTIYF. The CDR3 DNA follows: TGTGCCAGCAGTGGTAAAAACATTGACTCTGGAAACACCATATATTTT.

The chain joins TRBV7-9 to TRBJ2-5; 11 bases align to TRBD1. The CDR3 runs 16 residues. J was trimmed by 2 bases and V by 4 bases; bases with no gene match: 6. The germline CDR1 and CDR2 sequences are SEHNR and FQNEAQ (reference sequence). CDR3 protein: CASSWGDRGVQETQYF. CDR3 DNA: TGTGCCAGCAGCTGGGGGGACAGGGGGGTTCAAGAGACCCAGTACTTC.

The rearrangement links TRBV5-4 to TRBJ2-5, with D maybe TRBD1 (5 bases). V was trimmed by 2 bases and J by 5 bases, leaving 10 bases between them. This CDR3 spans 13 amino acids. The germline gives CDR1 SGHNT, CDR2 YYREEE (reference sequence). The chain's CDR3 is CASSLPSGETQYF. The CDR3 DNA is TGTGCCAGCAGCTTACCTTCAGGGGAGACCCAGTACTTC. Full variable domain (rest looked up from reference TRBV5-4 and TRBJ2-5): ETGVTQSPTHLIKTRGQQVTLRCSSQSGHNTVSWYQQALGQGPQFIFQYYREEENGRGNFPPRFSGLQFPNYSSELNVNALELDDSALYLCASSLPSGETQYFGPGTRLLVL.

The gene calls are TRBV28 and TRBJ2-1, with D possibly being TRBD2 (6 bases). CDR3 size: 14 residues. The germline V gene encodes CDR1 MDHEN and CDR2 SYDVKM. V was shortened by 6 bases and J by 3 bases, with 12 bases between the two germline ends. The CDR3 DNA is TGTGCCAGCAGGTCACTAGCCGTCTACAATGAGCAGTTCTTC. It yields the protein CASRSLAVYNEQFF.

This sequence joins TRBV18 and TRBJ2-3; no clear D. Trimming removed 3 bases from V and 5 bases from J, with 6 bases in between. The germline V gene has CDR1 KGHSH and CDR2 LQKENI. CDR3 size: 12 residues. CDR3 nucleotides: TGTGCCAGCTCACCCAGAGGAGATACGCAGTATTTT. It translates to CASSPRGDTQYF.

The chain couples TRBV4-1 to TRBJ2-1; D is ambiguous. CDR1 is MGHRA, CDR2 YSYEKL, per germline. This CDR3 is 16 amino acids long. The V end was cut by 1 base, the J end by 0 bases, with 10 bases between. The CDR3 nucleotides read TGCGCCAGCAGCCAAGGGCAATCGCTCTCCTACAATGAGCAGTTCTTC. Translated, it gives CASSQGQSLSYNEQFF.

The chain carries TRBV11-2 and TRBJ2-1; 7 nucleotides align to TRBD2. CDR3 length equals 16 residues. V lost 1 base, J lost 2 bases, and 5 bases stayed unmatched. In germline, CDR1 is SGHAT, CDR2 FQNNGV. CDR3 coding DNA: TGTGCCAGCAGCTTAGTTGGCGGGAGAACCTACAATGAGCAGTTCTTC. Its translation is CASSLVGGRTYNEQFF.

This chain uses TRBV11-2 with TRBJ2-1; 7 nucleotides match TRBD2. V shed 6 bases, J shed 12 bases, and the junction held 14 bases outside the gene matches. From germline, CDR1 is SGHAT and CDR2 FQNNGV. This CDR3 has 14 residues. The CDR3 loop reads CASRKGASGHVQFF. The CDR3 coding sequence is TGTGCCAGCAGGAAAGGGGCTAGCGGACACGTGCAGTTCTTC.

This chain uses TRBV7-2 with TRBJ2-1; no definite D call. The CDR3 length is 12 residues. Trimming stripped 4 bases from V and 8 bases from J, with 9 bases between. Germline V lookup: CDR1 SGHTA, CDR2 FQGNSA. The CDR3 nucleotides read TGTGCCAGCAGCTCTCCATTCGATGAGCAGTTCTTC. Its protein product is CASSSPFDEQFF.

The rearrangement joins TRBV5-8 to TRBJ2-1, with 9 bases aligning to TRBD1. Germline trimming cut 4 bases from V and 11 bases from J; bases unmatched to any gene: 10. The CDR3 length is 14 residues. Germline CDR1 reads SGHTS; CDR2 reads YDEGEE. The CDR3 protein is CASSRQGGYLKQFF. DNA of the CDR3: TGTGCCAGCAGCCGACAGGGGGGGTATTTGAAGCAGTTCTTC. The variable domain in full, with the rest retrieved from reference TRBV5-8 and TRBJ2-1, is EAGVTQSPTHLIKTRGQQATLRCSPISGHTSVYWYQQALGLGLQFLLWYDEGEERNRGNFPPRFSGRQFPNYSSELNVNALELEDSALYLCASSRQGGYLKQFFGPGTRLTVL.

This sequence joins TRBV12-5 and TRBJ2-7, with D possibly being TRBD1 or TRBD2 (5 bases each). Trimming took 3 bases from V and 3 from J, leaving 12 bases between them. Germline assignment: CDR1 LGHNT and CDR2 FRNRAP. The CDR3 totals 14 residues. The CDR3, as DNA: TGTGCTAGTGGTTTCGGGACGGGCAACTACGAGCAGTACTTC. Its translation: CASGFGTGNYEQYF.

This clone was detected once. CDR3 nucleotides: TGTGCCAGCAGCTTAGACGCGGTCAGCTCCTACGAGCAGTACTTC. Its translation: CASSLDAVSSYEQYF. The rearrangement joins TRBV7-9 to TRBJ2-7; D remains unclear. Between the trimmed V and J ends, which lost 1 base and 0 bases, there was a span of 10 bases. The CDR3 loop spans 15 amino acids. Germline values: CDR1 SEHNR, CDR2 FQNEAQ (reference sequence).